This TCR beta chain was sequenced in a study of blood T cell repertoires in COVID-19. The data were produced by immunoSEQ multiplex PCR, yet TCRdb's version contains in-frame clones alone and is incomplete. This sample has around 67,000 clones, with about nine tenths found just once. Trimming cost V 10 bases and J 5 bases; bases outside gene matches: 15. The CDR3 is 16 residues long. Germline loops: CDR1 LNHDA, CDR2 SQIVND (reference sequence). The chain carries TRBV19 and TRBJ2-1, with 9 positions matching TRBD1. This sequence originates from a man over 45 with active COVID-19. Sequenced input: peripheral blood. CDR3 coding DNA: TGTGCCACCTCGGACAGGGGAGGGAGTAAGCACAATGAGCAGTTCTTC. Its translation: CATSDRGGSKHNEQFF.